The next 20 T cell receptor beta chains were all read from a single sample in a study of Ad26.COV2.S vaccination and SARS-CoV-2 variants. Specified treatment: about 20 received Ad26.COV2.S at low or high dose, single or two shots; 5 received placebo; per-sample allocation not given. Specimen acquisition occurred on day 63 following the initial vaccine or placebo injection. Method: immunoSEQ multiplex PCR; TCRdb's copy keeps in-frame clones and lacks some. This table holds 400,000 to 450,000 clones, 75% to 95% found once. The sequencing here drew on peripheral blood, taken in a trial of Ad26.COV2.S vaccine versus placebo. These receptors all come from a person between 18 and 65 years old who received the Ad26.COV2.S COVID-19 vaccine or a placebo.

V is TRBV11-1 and J is TRBJ1-2; D gene ambiguous. The ends were cut back, 4 bases at V and 4 bases at J, with 10 bases in the middle. Germline loops: CDR1 SGHAT, CDR2 FQDESV (reference sequence). This CDR3 has 13 residues. CDR3 region: CASSSGRSYGYTF. DNA of the CDR3: TGTGCCAGCAGCTCCGGACGGAGCTATGGCTACACCTTC.

This rearrangement joins TRBV7-9 to TRBJ2-3; 8 positions match TRBD1. The junction had 4 bases not matched to a gene; V was cut back by 4 bases and J by 4 bases. CDR1 and CDR2 (germline): SEHNR, FQNEAQ (reference sequence). This CDR3 has 14 amino acids. The CDR3 loop is CASSSRGLADTQYF. The CDR3 bases are TGTGCCAGCAGCTCCAGGGGGCTAGCAGATACGCAGTATTTT.

The genes are TRBV19 and TRBJ1-3; TRBD1 is a possible D gene (6 bases). Trimming removed 1 base at V and 5 bases at J, with 12 bases between. This CDR3 is 15 amino acids long. Germline assignment: CDR1 LNHDA and CDR2 SQIVND (reference sequence). CDR3 sequence reads: CASSIGQGSRNTIYF. The CDR3 bases are TGTGCCAGTAGTATAGGTCAGGGGTCAAGAAACACCATATATTTT.

The chain joins TRBV2 to TRBJ1-2, with 9 bases lining up with TRBD1. CDR1 and CDR2 (germline): SNHLY, FYNNEI. Germline trimming cut 6 bases from V and 7 bases from J; bases unmatched to any gene: 9. The CDR3 loop spans 14 amino acids. CDR3 in amino acids: CASRLTGGFSGYTF. The CDR3 bases are TGTGCCAGCAGGTTGACAGGGGGGTTCTCTGGCTACACCTTC.

The J gene is TRBJ2-1, the V gene TRBV6-2 or TRBV6-3; 10 nucleotides match TRBD2. The trim removed 5 bases at V and 1 base at J, leaving 11 bases unmatched. The CDR3 spans 18 residues. Germline CDR1 and CDR2: MNHEY and SVGEGT. This CDR3 reads CASSPTSGIAGSYNEQFF. DNA for the CDR3: TGTGCCAGCAGTCCAACTAGCGGGATCGCAGGGTCCTACAATGAGCAGTTCTTC.

This rearrangement joins TRBV14 to TRBJ2-7, with D possibly matching TRBD1 (6 bases). In germline, CDR1 is SGHDN, CDR2 FVKESK. The CDR3 has 15 amino acids. Trimming left V 1 base short and J 2 bases short, with 12 bases between. CDR3 in DNA: TGTGCCAGCAGCCAAGTTAGCAGGGGAACCTACGAGCAGTACTTC. It specifies CASSQVSRGTYEQYF.

The V call is TRBV19, the J call TRBJ2-5; 10 nucleotides line up with TRBD1. CDR1 is LNHDA, CDR2 SQIVND, per germline (reference sequence). The CDR3 covers 16 residues. V trimming: 4 bases; J trimming: 5 bases; junction bases outside the gene matches: 10. This CDR3 reads CASSTSVRDRGETQYF. The CDR3 DNA is TGTGCCAGTAGTACCTCTGTCCGGGACAGGGGTGAGACCCAGTACTTC.

This clone was counted once. The chain is built from TRBV6-1 and TRBJ2-6; possibly TRBD2 for D (5 bases). Germline CDR1 is MNHNS and CDR2 is SASEGT. V gave up 4 bases and J gave up 1 base, with 11 bases separating them. The CDR3 is made up of 16 amino acids. CDR3 in amino acids: CASSGGLRSGANVLTF. DNA of the CDR3: TGTGCCAGCAGTGGAGGGCTAAGGTCTGGGGCCAACGTCCTGACTTTC.

Only one count was recorded for this clone. The V call is TRBV29-1, the J call TRBJ2-2; D not certain. Germline loops: CDR1 SQVTM, CDR2 ANQGSEA. CDR3 length: 12 amino acids. The ends were cut back, 5 bases at V and 2 bases at J, with 6 bases in the middle. The DNA for the CDR3 is TGCAGCGTTCTGTCTAACACCGGGGAGCTGTTTTTT. It yields the protein CSVLSNTGELFF.

This clone was recorded only once. J is TRBJ1-2 and V is TRBV7-8; 8 nucleotides agree with TRBD1. The germline gives CDR1 SGHVS, CDR2 FQNEAQ. The CDR3 runs 15 residues. V lost 5 bases, J lost 4 bases, and 9 bases stayed unmatched. The CDR3 loop reads CASSGGQGSSYGYTF. The CDR3 region has the DNA TGTGCCAGCAGCGGAGGACAGGGTTCGAGCTATGGCTACACCTTC. Variable domain in full (rest from reference TRBV7-8 and TRBJ1-2): GAGVSQSPRYKVAKRGQDVALRCDPISGHVSLFWYQQALGQGPEFLTYFQNEAQLDKSGLPSDRFFAERPEGSVSTLKIQRTQQEDSAVYLCASSGGQGSSYGYTFGSGTRLTVV.

A single count supports this clone. The CDR3 nucleotides read TGTGCCAGCTCAAAAACAGAGCCGACCCTATATGGCTACACCTTC. Translation gives CASSKTEPTLYGYTF. V usage is TRBV18 and J usage is TRBJ1-2, with D uncertain. V shed 5 bases and J shed 5 bases, with 18 bases lying between them. The CDR3 covers 15 residues. Germline V gene lookup returns CDR1 KGHSH and CDR2 LQKENI.

This chain uses TRBV10-3 with TRBJ2-7; 8 bases map to TRBD1. The CDR3 covers 14 residues. Germline CDR1 reads ENHRY; CDR2 reads SYGVKD. Trimming at V came to 4 bases and at J to 1 base, leaving 3 bases not matched to a gene. For the CDR3, the DNA is TGTGCCATCAGTGCTCGACAGGGGTCCTACGAGCAGTACTTC. Its translation: CAISARQGSYEQYF.

J is TRBJ2-7 and V is TRBV29-1; a possible D gene is TRBD1 (6 bases). CDR1 SQVTM and CDR2 ANQGSEA come from the germline V gene. Trimming removed 6 bases at V and 5 bases at J, with 20 bases between. CDR3 size: 14 residues. The CDR3 sequence is CSVWLVDSSDEQYF. CDR3 coding DNA: TGCAGCGTGTGGCTAGTGGACAGTTCCGACGAGCAGTACTTC.

This clone was detected once. The chain has TRBV9 and TRBJ2-1; TRBD2 matches at 13 bases. CDR1 and CDR2 (germline): SGDLS, YYNGEE. This CDR3 comprises 15 residues. Trimming cost V 3 bases and J 7 bases; bases outside gene matches: 4. The DNA for the CDR3 is TGTGCCAGCAGCGGACTAGCGGGAGGAGGGAATGAGCAGTTCTTC. This encodes CASSGLAGGGNEQFF.

This clone came up once. The chain recombines TRBV25-1 with TRBJ2-5, with 7 bases identical to TRBD2. The V gene end was trimmed by 2 bases and the J gene end by 4 bases; junction bases not matched to a gene: 7. The CDR3 covers 15 residues. Germline V gene data show CDR1 as MGHDK and CDR2 as SYGVNS. The CDR3 DNA reads as TGTGCCAGCAGTGAAGGTTTGGCTAGCGGAGAGACCCAGTACTTC. Protein sequence: CASSEGLASGETQYF.

This rearrangement joins TRBV7-2 to TRBJ1-1; no firm D call. The CDR3 is 12 amino acids. V lost 0 bases to trimming and J lost 10 bases, with 9 bases between them. CDR1 is SGHTA and CDR2 is FQGNSA in the germline V gene. The CDR3 spells CASSLAGRVAFF. For the CDR3, the DNA is TGTGCCAGCAGCTTAGCAGGGAGGGTAGCTTTCTTT.

This clone was counted a single time. This chain links TRBV19 with TRBJ2-1; no reliable D call. Germline values: CDR1 LNHDA, CDR2 SQIVND (reference sequence). Trimming shortened V by 5 bases and J by 8 bases, and 13 bases separated the two germline ends. This CDR3 is built from 13 residues. In nucleotides, the CDR3 is TGTGCCAGTAGTCCGGCAGAACGCGATGAGCAGTTCTTC. Translating it yields CASSPAERDEQFF.

V gene TRBV4-1 combines with J gene TRBJ1-2; 7 nucleotides align to TRBD1. The CDR3 is 15 residues long. After removal of 4 bases from V and 5 bases from J, the junction contained 10 bases not matched to a gene. Germline V gene sequence: CDR1 MGHRA, CDR2 YSYEKL. The CDR3 DNA reads TGCGCCAGCAGCCCAACGGGACAGTTCCTTTATGGCTACACCTTC. Its protein product is CASSPTGQFLYGYTF.

This clone was seen only once. The chain is built from TRBV7-3 and TRBJ2-7; tentative D call: TRBD2 (6 bases). V lost 2 bases and J lost 2, with 13 bases in between. Per germline, CDR1 SGHTA and CDR2 FQGTGA. The CDR3 runs 15 residues. The CDR3 coding sequence is TGTGCCAGCAGCTTATCGGGCGGGGTAACCTACGAGCAGTACTTC. Translation: CASSLSGGVTYEQYF.

Concerning this clone itself: Other DNA sequences from this sample encode an identical CDR3 as well. This chain connects TRBV19 to TRBJ2-1, with TRBD2 as a possible D gene (6 bases). The CDR3 is 15 residues long. V lost 0 bases and J 2 bases, leaving 8 bases between the germline ends. Germline CDR1 and CDR2: LNHDA and SQIVND (reference sequence). The CDR3 DNA is TGTGCCAGTAGTATAGATAGCGGAACCTACAATGAGCAGTTCTTC. Protein product: CASSIDSGTYNEQFF.